One T cell receptor beta chain is described in this entry. It lacks a known antigen. Base quality data are lacking; no much larger clone is found one base away. The data belong to a study of CD8+CD57+ T cells in acquired aplastic anemia (dated by TCRdb to the late 2010s). General notes on the study: A mean of approximately 3 ug of DNA, ranging from roughly 0.17 to 30 ug, was extracted from sorted CD4+ and CD8+ cells. Here is what the overall study found, with its caveats: No significant difference in CD8+ Simpson's diversity was found between patients and healthy controls (P=0.060). Roughly 30 CD8+ CDR3 sequences were found to be shared between patients and controls, but these sequences appeared to be highly expressed in patients and within the immunodominant clones of the patients.

Inclusive of the bounding cysteine and phenylalanine, the CDR3 is 14 residues long. The CDR3 DNA has 42 bases and is translated from base 1. V is shortened by 3 bases, J by 6 bases, and the region joining them spans 11 bases. CDR1 and CDR2 are read off the germline V gene (reference sequence) as LNHDA and SQIVND. Profiling of TCR beta VDJ combinations and CDR3 sequences used genomic DNA as the template. TCR repertoire sequencing was run on an Illumina HiSeq 2000. The original pipeline was this. Repertoires were assessed using TRBV/TRBJ rearrangement plots, CDR3 size and DJ length profiles, and Simpson's diversity index. Whichever DNA sequence was most abundant in the deep sequencing data was defined as the immunodominant clone. CDR3 amino acid sequences were checked for sharing across subjects and were also compared against the VDJdb database and published repertoires. The raw public reads went through TCRdb reprocessing: fastp at Q25, MiXCR clone calling, in-frame beta chains kept. Each record represents a unique CDR3 protein, reported with the most common genes and DNA among its rows. TCRdb, not the authors, supplied the V and J calls. The sample yields 200,000 or so distinct CDR3 sequences; under 70% were counted once. Roughly 50% of the sample is held by the ten biggest clonotypes.

In the study, sorted CD4+ and CD8+ blood T cells from patients with severe aplastic anemia and from healthy subjects underwent deep sequencing of TCR repertoires. Ficoll-Paque density gradient centrifugation was used to isolate peripheral blood mononuclear cells. CD4+ and CD8+ T cells were sorted by FACS or magnetic beads before DNA extraction. The chain uses TRBV19 and TRBJ2-2; a tentative D call is TRBD2 (6 bases match). Sequenced material: sorted CD4+, CD8+, or CD8+CD57+ T cells (not recorded which) from PBMCs. The source of this sequence is a human donor with severe aplastic anemia or a healthy control (not recorded which). The DNA sequence is as follows: TGTGCCAGTAGTATGGTGTGGGAGGCCGGGGAGCTGTTTTTT. This codes for CASSMVWEAGELFF.